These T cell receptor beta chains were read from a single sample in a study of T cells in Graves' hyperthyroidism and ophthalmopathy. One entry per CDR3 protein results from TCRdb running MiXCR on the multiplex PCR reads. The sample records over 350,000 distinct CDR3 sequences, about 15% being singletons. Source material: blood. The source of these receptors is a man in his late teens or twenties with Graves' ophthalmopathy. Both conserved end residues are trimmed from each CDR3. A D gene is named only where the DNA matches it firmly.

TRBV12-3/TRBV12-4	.	ASSLAGRGAGYEQY
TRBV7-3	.	ASSSPGSEQY
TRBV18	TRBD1	ASSPGTAIQPQH
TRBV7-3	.	ARQGSDRNTIY
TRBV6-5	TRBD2	ASSYSTLAGVGVGSYNEQF
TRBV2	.	ASSVGPATGELF
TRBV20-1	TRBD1	SAKGQGDSPLH
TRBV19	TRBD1	ASKMTGGNNGYT
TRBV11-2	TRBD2	ASKGLGVETQY
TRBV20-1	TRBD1	SARTGTGIQETQY
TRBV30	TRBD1	AWVGTGGTEAF
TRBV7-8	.	ASSGHMNTEAF
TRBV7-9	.	ASPGPANEQY
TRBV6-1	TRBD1	ASSEGWTGGESPLH
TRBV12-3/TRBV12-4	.	ASSLKGEEQY
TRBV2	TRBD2	ASSFPRGTSGGRWRDTQY
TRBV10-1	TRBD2	ASSESLPSGSMADTQY
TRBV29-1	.	SVDQGRQETQY
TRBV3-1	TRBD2	ASSQFKGRDYGNNEQF
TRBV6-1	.	ASSYSSNYEQY
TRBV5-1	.	ASSLVYTEIPYEQY
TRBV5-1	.	ASSPRTAMNTEAF
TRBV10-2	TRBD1	ASSEDRVQETQY
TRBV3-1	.	ASSDSMNTEAF
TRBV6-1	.	ASSPPGLGTEAF
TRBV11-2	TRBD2	ASSFLAENTDTQY
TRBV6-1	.	ALRRQDFSGNTIY
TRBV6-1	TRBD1	ANEDRVGGYT
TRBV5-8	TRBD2	ASGLAGGAETQY
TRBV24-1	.	AAGGQSTDTQY
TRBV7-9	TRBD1	ASSSGTGGAGRYGYT
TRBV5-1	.	ASSLTPTDGMNTEAF
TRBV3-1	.	ASSPTPDLKADTQY
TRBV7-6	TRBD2	ASSHTAGGRTDTQY
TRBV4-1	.	ASSRNPTAVVDEQY
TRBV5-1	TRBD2	ASSKGLAGEDTQY
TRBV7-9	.	ASSLGRNEQY